Reported below is one TCR beta chain. Its antigen is currently unknown. This sample is part of a study of vaccination effects on CD4 cells after COVID-19. Findings and limits, study-wide: There was marked clonal contraction among infection- and vaccine-induced clones late after vaccination.

Before any sequencing was done, the ViraFEST assay used viral peptide pools to expand antigen-specific CD4+ T cells. A roughly 10-day culture period preceded the isolation of CD4+ T cells. Vaccinated recipients, who were negative for nucleocapsid antibodies, had no history of SARS-CoV-2 infection. Supplemented with roughly 9.6 IU/ml IL-2 and 10 ug/ml peptides, 2 million to 2.5 million PBMC per well were kept in culture. On day 3 and again on day 7, half the medium was replaced with IL-2 medium. The germline V and J ends were trimmed by 1 base and 7 bases, with 7 bases remaining between them. The CDR3 spans 13 residues. Method: immunoSEQ multiplex PCR; TCRdb's copy keeps in-frame clones and lacks some. The table has about 27,000 clones, roughly two thirds seen once.

This specimen was CD4+ T cells from PBMCs cultured with SARS-CoV-2 spike peptides, taken before COVID-19 vaccination. The sequence came from a human donor who received a COVID-19 vaccine. This chain connects TRBV12-3 or TRBV12-4 to TRBJ2-2; D not resolved. This chain's CDR3 is CASSLGVGGELFF. The CDR3 region has the DNA TGTGCCAGCAGTTTAGGAGTGGGCGGGGAGCTGTTTTTT.